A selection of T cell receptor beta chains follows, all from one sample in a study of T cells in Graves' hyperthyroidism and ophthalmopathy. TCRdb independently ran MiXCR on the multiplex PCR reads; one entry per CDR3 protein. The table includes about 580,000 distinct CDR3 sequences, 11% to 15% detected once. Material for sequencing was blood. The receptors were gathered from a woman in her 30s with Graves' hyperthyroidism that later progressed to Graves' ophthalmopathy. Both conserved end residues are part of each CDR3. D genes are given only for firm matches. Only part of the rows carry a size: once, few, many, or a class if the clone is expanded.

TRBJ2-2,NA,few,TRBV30,CAWSVQAVLSFGELFF,TGTGCCTGGAGTGTACAGGCAGTTTTATCCTTCGGGGAGCTGTTTTTT
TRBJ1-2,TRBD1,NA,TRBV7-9,CASSLGRDRYTYGYTF,TGTGCCAGCAGCTTAGGACGGGACAGGTATACTTATGGCTACACCTTC
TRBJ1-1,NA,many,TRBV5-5,CASSPGPGAEAFF,TGTGCCAGCAGCCCAGGACCTGGGGCTGAAGCTTTCTTT
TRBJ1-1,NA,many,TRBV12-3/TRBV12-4,CASQLQGIGTEAFF,TGTGCCAGCCAACTTCAGGGAATCGGCACTGAAGCTTTCTTT
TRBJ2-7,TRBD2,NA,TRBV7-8,CASSLGPLVLAVGGSAQYF,TGTGCCAGCAGCTTAGGGCCCCTGGTACTAGCGGTGGGGGGGTCCGCGCAGTACTTC
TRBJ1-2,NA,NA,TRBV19,CASRDRTEGSYGYTF,TGTGCCAGTAGAGACCGGACGGAGGGCAGCTATGGCTACACCTTC
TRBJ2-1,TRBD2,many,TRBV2,CASWETSGNDEQFF,TGTGCCAGTTGGGAAACTAGCGGGAACGATGAGCAGTTCTTC
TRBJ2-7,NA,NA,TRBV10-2,CASTGVSSYEQYF,TGCGCCAGCACAGGCGTGAGCTCCTACGAGCAGTACTTC
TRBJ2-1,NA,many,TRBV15,CATSSTLGTIKMNEQFF,TGTGCCACCAGCAGTACCCTAGGGACGATAAAGATGAATGAGCAGTTCTTC
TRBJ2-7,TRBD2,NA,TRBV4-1,CASSHLLAGGPEVGEQYF,TGCGCCAGCAGCCACCTACTAGCGGGAGGGCCGGAGGTAGGTGAGCAGTACTTC
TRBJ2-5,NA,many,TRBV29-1,CSTPAAGSETQYF,TGCAGCACCCCCGCGGCAGGGTCAGAGACCCAGTACTTC
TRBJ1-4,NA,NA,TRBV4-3,CASSRTGITSTNEKLFF,TGCGCCAGCAGCCGTACAGGGATAACTTCAACTAATGAAAAACTGTTTTTT
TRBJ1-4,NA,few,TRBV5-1,CASIRGVSFYEKLFF,TGCGCCAGCATCCGGGGTGTTTCGTTTTACGAAAAACTGTTTTTT
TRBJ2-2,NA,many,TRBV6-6,CASSYSTDKRAGELFF,TGTGCCAGCAGTTACTCGACAGATAAACGGGCCGGGGAGCTGTTTTTT
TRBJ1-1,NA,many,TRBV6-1,CAGVKAERTEAFF,TGTGCCGGTGTTAAGGCTGAGCGGACTGAAGCTTTCTTT
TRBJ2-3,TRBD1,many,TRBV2,CASTRRTGGDTQYF,TGTGCCAGCACGCGAAGGACAGGGGGAGATACGCAGTATTTT
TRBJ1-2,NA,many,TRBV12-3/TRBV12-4,CASSPGTERYTF,TGTGCCAGCAGTCCTGGGACTGAACGCTACACCTTC
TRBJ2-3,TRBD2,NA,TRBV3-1,CVSNLGLAGPDTQYF,TGTGTCAGCAATCTCGGACTAGCGGGACCAGATACGCAGTATTTT
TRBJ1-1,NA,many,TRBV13,CASSFPITGAFF,TGTGCCAGCAGCTTTCCAATCACGGGAGCTTTCTTT
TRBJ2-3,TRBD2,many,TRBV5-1,CASSLAGEVTQYF,TGCGCCAGCAGCCTAGCGGGAGAGGTTACGCAGTATTTT
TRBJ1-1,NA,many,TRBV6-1,CASSPGGTAGTEAFF,TGTGCCAGCAGTCCGGGGGGGACGGCTGGCACTGAAGCTTTCTTT
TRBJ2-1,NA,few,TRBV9,CASSLSFGQEQFF,TGTGCCAGCAGCCTTAGTTTTGGACAAGAACAGTTCTTC
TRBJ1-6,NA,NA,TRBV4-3,CASSWGLDPNSPLHF,TGCGCCAGCAGCTGGGGTTTGGACCCTAATTCACCCCTCCACTTT